These T cell receptor beta chains were read from a single sample in a study of blood T cell repertoires in COVID-19. Repertoires were generated with immunoSEQ multiplex PCR, while TCRdb's copy carries only in-frame clones and drops some. The sample shows 40,000 to 65,000 clones, just under 80% of them seen only once. The sequencing input was peripheral blood. The receptors derive from a human donor with active or convalescent COVID-19. The donor label of this sample is uncertain. The CDR3 runs from the conserved cysteine through the conserved F or W. Each record gives: J gene, clone size, D gene, V gene, CDR3 DNA, CDR3 protein. D genes are given only for firm matches. Where a row states a size, it is once, few, many or the class of an expanded clone; other rows omit it.

TRBJ2-3 - - TRBV7-2 TGTGCCAGCAGCGCCGGGACTGCCGCCAGTACGCAGTATTTT CASSAGTAASTQYF
TRBJ1-1 - TRBD1 TRBV2 TGTGCCAGCAGTGGTTACAGGGGAGGGAACACTGAAGCTTTCTTT CASSGYRGGNTEAFF
TRBJ1-2 - TRBD1 TRBV11-2 TGTGCCAGCAGCTTTGCAGGGGGCAACTATGGCTACACCTTC CASSFAGGNYGYTF
TRBJ1-5 - - TRBV15 TGTGCCACCAGCAGAGCGGGCAGGGTGGAACAGCCCCAGCATTTT CATSRAGRVEQPQHF
TRBJ2-7 - TRBD2 TRBV19 TGTGCCAGTAGTATTCCTAGCGGGACTCCATCCGAGCAGTACTTC CASSIPSGTPSEQYF
TRBJ1-3 - - TRBV18 TGTGCCAGCTCACCAGTATCCGGGGAACTCTCTGGAAACACCATATATTTT CASSPVSGELSGNTIYF
TRBJ2-5 - - TRBV24-1 TGTGCCACCAGTGCCCGACAAACTAGTTTTCAAGAGACCCAGTACTTC CATSARQTSFQETQYF
TRBJ1-2 - - TRBV19 TGTGCCAGTCTTGGAGGTCGTAACTATGGCTACACCTTC CASLGGRNYGYTF
TRBJ2-7 - TRBD1 TRBV6-1 TGTGCCAGCAGTGAAGGGGGACAGGGCTCCTACGAGCAGTACTTC CASSEGGQGSYEQYF
TRBJ2-1 - - TRBV7-2 TGTGCCAGCAGCTTAGCAGGGACTAATGAGCAGTTCTTC CASSLAGTNEQFF
TRBJ2-3 - TRBD2 TRBV5-1 TGCGCCAGCAGCGTTACTAGCGGGGGCACAGATACGCAGTATTTT CASSVTSGGTDTQYF
TRBJ1-4 - - TRBV27 TGTGCCAGCACCCCCGGCGGATTTAATGAAAAACTGTTTTTT CASTPGGFNEKLFF
TRBJ2-2 - - TRBV7-2 TGTGCCAGCAGCTTTACAGGGACCGGGGAGCTGTTTTTT CASSFTGTGELFF
TRBJ2-7 - - TRBV19 TGTGCCAGTAGTCTGGCGGGATCTCTGTACGAGCAGTACTTC CASSLAGSLYEQYF
TRBJ2-2 - TRBD1 TRBV11-1 TGTGCCAGCAGCCCTGGGACAGGGGTTACCGGGGAGCTGTTTTTT CASSPGTGVTGELFF
TRBJ2-1 once - TRBV20-1 TGCAGTGCTGGTGCTCCTAGAGAGCAGTTCTTC CSAGAPREQFF
TRBJ2-7 few TRBD2 TRBV9 TGTGCCAGCAGCGCGACGGGAGGGGCTAGCTCACTTTACGAGCAGTACTTC CASSATGGASSLYEQYF
TRBJ2-2 - TRBD2 TRBV2 TGTGCCAGCAACGTAGCGGGAGGGAACACCGGGGAGCTGTTTTTT CASNVAGGNTGELFF
TRBJ1-1 - TRBD1 TRBV14 TGTGCCAGCAGCCAGCTCCGGGACAGGGGAGGATGGACTGAAGCTTTCTTT CASSQLRDRGGWTEAFF
TRBJ2-7 - TRBD1 TRBV29-1 TGCAGCGTTGTGTCCACCGGGACAGGGCACTACGAGCAGTACTTC CSVVSTGTGHYEQYF
TRBJ2-2 - TRBD2 TRBV9 TGTGCCAGCAAGGGGACTAGCGGGAACACCGGGGAGCTGTTTTTT CASKGTSGNTGELFF
TRBJ2-5 - - TRBV30 TGTGCCTGGAGTGGGCGGAGGCGGGAAGATTCCCAGTACTTC CAWSGRRREDSQYF
TRBJ2-3 - TRBD1 TRBV5-1 TGCGCCAGCAGCTGGACAGGGGGCCCAACAGATACGCAGTATTTT CASSWTGGPTDTQYF
TRBJ2-2 - - TRBV7-3 TGTGCCAGCAGCTTAATCAGGGGACCAGGGGACACCGGGGAGCTGTTTTTT CASSLIRGPGDTGELFF
TRBJ1-2 - - TRBV5-6 TGTGCCAGCAGCTTGGCAGGCGCCGGCTATGGCTACACCTTC CASSLAGAGYGYTF
TRBJ1-3 few - TRBV12-3/TRBV12-4 TGTGCCAGCAGTTTCAGCTCTGGAAACACCATATATTTT CASSFSSGNTIYF
TRBJ2-5 - TRBD1 TRBV28 TGTGCCAGCAGAATGTTAGGGCAGGGGGCCCAAGAGACCCAGTACTTC CASRMLGQGAQETQYF
TRBJ1-2 few - TRBV11-2 TGTGCCAGCAGCTTAGGCACAGGGTCCTATGGCTACACCTTC CASSLGTGSYGYTF
TRBJ1-2 - - TRBV19 TGTGCCAGTTCGGGCAGGGTCTATGGCTACACCTTC CASSGRVYGYTF
TRBJ1-6 - TRBD1 TRBV11-2 TGTGCCAGCAGCCGCGGGACAGGGAGAGGTTCACCCCTCCACTTT CASSRGTGRGSPLHF
TRBJ2-3 - - TRBV4-3 TGCGCCAGCAGCAGACGCGCACTAGCAGATACGCAGTATTTT CASSRRALADTQYF
TRBJ1-5 few - TRBV7-2 TGTGCCAGCAGCTTAGAACGGGGGAATCAGCCCCAGCATTTT CASSLERGNQPQHF
TRBJ2-3 - TRBD2 TRBV3-1/TRBV3-2 TGTGCCAGCAGCCCGACTAGCGGGAGCACAGATACGCAGTATTTT CASSPTSGSTDTQYF
TRBJ1-3 - - TRBV18 TGTGCCAGCTCGCTTCCAGGATTCGGGACATTTGTCTCTGGAAACACCATATATTTT CASSLPGFGTFVSGNTIYF
TRBJ1-5 - TRBD1 TRBV5-8 TGTGCCAGCAGTGCTGGACAGGGCTATCAGCCCCAGCATTTT CASSAGQGYQPQHF
TRBJ2-3 - TRBD2 TRBV18 TGTGCCAGCTCACGCCTGACTAGCAGCACAGATACGCAGTATTTT CASSRLTSSTDTQYF
TRBJ2-1 - - TRBV3-1/TRBV3-2 TGTGCCAGCAGCCCTTCGGGGTTCCCGGGGAATGAGCAGTTCTTC CASSPSGFPGNEQFF
TRBJ2-7 - - TRBV3-1/TRBV3-2 TGTGCCAGCAGCCAAAACGGGGGTACTTTCTCCTACGAGCAGTACTTC CASSQNGGTFSYEQYF
TRBJ2-1 - TRBD1 TRBV6-5 TGTGCCAGCAGGATGGGACAGGGAGACAATGAGCAGTTCTTC CASRMGQGDNEQFF
TRBJ2-3 - TRBD1 TRBV6-5 TGTGCCAGCAGTTCCCGGGACAGGGGGGTATATACGCAGTATTTT CASSSRDRGVYTQYF
TRBJ1-3 few - TRBV5-5 TGTGCCAGCAGCTTCGTTCCGGGTTCTGGAAACACCATATATTTT CASSFVPGSGNTIYF
TRBJ1-6 - - TRBV9 TGTGCCAGCAGCGTAGGGACAGTCAATTCACCCCTCCACTTT CASSVGTVNSPLHF